A selection of T cell receptor beta chains follows, all from one sample in a study of cytomegalovirus exposure and HLA in healthy donors. Using immunoSEQ multiplex PCR, the repertoire was profiled, and TCRdb retains in-frame clones only, with some absent. The sample carries 190,000 or so clones, 80% to 85% recorded once. The material sequenced was PBMCs. The receptors come from a man aged 50 to 60 in good health and CMV-seronegative. Each CDR3 is given with its conserved first and last residue. The order of the fields is J gene, V gene, CDR3 protein.

>TRBJ1-2|TRBV19
CASSTRQGVSYGYTF
>TRBJ2-7|TRBV6-5
CASSFGTSGGSYEQYF
>TRBJ2-3|TRBV7-2
CASSTRLAGITDTQYF
>TRBJ2-3|TRBV5-1
CASSLNHGSYGTDTQYF
>TRBJ2-7|TRBV5-1
CASSGQRDKFYEQYF
>TRBJ2-1|TRBV29-1
CSSSRDYNSNEQFF
>TRBJ2-1|TRBV19
CASSPLTRSGNYNEQFF
>TRBJ1-5|TRBV7-9
CASSWDRGSNQPQHF
>TRBJ1-1|TRBV11-3
CASSSPRVPEAFF
>TRBJ2-7|TRBV5-1
CASSLTGRAYEQYF
>TRBJ2-5|TRBV5-1
CASSLSRTAGGVQYF
>TRBJ2-1|TRBV9
CASSGAGLGILYNEQFF
>TRBJ1-1|TRBV30
CAWRRDRGKGKNTEAFF